The clone carrying this TCR beta chain was counted once. Its matching antigen is unknown. These data belong to a study of vaccination effects on CD4 cells after COVID-19. The wider study: Following the second dose by a median of 72 days, the post-vaccine samples were obtained.

Antigen-specific CD4+ T cells were first expanded with viral peptide pools by the ViraFEST assay and only then sequenced. Having been cultured for about 10 days, the cells underwent CD4+ T cell isolation. All participants had two doses of either the BNT162b2 or mRNA-1273 vaccine. Trimming left V 5 bases short and J 3 bases short, with 14 bases between. This CDR3 has 14 amino acids. From germline, CDR1 is MNHEY and CDR2 SVGAGI. Measured with immunoSEQ multiplex PCR; TCRdb has only the in-frame clones, and not every one. The table shows 28,000 or so clones, with about 83% occurring only once. The TCR originated in a human donor who received a COVID-19 vaccine. Some clones in this sample may be carry-over from other donors' samples. This specimen consisted of CD4+ T cells from PBMCs cultured with HCoV-NL63 spike peptides, obtained after COVID-19 vaccination. This rearrangement joins TRBV6-5 to TRBJ2-7; D might be TRBD1 (5 bases). The CDR3 nucleotides read TGTGCCAGCAGTATCGACTGGGGCGGCTACGAGCAGTACGTC. The encoded protein is CASSIDWGGYEQYV.